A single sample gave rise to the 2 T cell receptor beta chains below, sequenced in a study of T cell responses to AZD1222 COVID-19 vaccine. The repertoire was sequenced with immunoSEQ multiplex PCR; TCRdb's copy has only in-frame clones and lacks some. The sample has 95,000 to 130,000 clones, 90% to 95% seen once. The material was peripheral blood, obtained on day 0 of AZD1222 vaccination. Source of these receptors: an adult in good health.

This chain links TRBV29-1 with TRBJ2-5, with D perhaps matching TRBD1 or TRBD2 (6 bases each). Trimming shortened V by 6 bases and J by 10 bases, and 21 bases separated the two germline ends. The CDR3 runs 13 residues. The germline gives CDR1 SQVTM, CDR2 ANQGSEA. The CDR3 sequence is CSVRKGGQGDQYF. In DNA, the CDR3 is TGCAGCGTCAGAAAAGGGGGGCAGGGCGACCAGTACTTC. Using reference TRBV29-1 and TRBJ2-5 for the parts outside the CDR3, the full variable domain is SAVISQKPSRDICQRGTSLTIQCQVDSQVTMMFWYRQQPGQSLTLIATANQGSEATYESGFVIDKFPISRPNLTFSTLTVSNMSPEDSSIYLCSVRKGGQGDQYFGPGTRLLVL.

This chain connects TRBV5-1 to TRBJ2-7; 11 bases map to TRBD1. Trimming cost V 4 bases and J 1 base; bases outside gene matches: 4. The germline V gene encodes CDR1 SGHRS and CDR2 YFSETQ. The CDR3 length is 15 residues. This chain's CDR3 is CASSNRDRGSYEQYF. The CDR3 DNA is TGCGCCAGCAGCAACCGGGACAGGGGGTCCTACGAGCAGTACTTC.